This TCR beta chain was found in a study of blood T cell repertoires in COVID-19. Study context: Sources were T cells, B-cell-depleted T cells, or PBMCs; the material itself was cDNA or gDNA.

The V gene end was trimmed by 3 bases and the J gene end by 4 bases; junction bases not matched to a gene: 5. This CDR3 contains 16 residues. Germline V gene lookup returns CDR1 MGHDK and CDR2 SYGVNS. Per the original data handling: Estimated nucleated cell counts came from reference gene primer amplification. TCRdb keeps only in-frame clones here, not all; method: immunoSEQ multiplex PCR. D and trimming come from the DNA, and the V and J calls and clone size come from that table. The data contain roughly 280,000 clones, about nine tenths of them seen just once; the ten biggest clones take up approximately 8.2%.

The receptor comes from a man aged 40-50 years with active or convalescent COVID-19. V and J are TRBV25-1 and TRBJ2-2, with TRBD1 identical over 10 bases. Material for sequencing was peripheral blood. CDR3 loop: CASSDPGTGVTGELFF. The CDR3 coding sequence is TGTGCCAGCAGTGACCCGGGGACAGGGGTCACCGGGGAGCTGTTTTTT.